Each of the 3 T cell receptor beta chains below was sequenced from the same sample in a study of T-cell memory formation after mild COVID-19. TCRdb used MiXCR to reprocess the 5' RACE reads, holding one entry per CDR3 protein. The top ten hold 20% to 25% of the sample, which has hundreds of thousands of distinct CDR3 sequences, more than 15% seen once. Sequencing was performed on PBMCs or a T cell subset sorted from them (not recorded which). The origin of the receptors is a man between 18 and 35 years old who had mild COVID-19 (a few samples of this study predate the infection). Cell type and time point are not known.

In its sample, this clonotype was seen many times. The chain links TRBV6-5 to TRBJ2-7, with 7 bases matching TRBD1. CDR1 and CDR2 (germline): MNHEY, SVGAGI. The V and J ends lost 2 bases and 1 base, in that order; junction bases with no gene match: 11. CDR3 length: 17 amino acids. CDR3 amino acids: CASSYGFRAGGSYEQYF. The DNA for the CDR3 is TGTGCCAGCAGTTACGGTTTCAGGGCAGGGGGATCCTACGAGCAGTACTTC.

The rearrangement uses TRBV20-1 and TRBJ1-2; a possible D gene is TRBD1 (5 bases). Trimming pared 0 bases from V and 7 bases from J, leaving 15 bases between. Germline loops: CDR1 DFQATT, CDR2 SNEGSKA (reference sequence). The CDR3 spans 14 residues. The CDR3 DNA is TGCAGTGCTAGAGACGAGGGACCTTGGGGTGGCTACACCTTC. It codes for CSARDEGPWGGYTF.

CDR3 DNA: TGTGCCAGCAGCTCGGGACTAGCGGGCGGCGGGGGGACCCAGTACTTC. Residues: CASSSGLAGGGGTQYF. V is TRBV7-2 and J is TRBJ2-5, with 12 nucleotides matching TRBD2. The V gene's germline CDR1 is SGHTA and CDR2 FQGNSA. The CDR3 runs 16 residues. The junction had 10 bases not matched to a gene; V was cut back by 4 bases and J by 7 bases.